This TCR beta chain was recorded in a study of blood T cell repertoires in COVID-19. Germline values: CDR1 ENHRY, CDR2 SYGVKD. This CDR3 contains 17 residues. TCRdb's copy holds only in-frame clones and misses some; the assay was immunoSEQ multiplex PCR. The sample carries about 94,000 clones, approximately 84% recorded once. J is TRBJ2-2 and V is TRBV10-3, with 11 bases matching TRBD1. This clonotype was obtained from a man in his 70s with COVID-19, enrolled during active disease. The sequencing input was peripheral blood. CDR3 sequence (DNA): TGTGCTCCCAGACGGGAGTCGGACAGGGGGCTGGGCGGGGAGCTGTTTTTT. It yields the protein CAPRRESDRGLGGELFF.